The sequence of this T cell receptor beta chain was determined in a study of blood T cell repertoires in COVID-19. Study summary: From T cells, B-cell-depleted T cells, or PBMCs came the material, which was cDNA or gDNA.

Between the trimmed V and J ends, which lost 1 base and 2 bases, there was a span of 10 bases. The CDR3 has 15 amino acids. Germline assignment: CDR1 SEHNR and CDR2 FQNEAQ (reference sequence). Assay used: immunoSEQ multiplex PCR; TCRdb lists only in-frame clones, some missing. The data contain some 50,000 clones, around 84% of them seen just once; the ten biggest clones take up 25% to 30%. The TCR sequence derives from a human donor in a cohort sampled during active COVID-19. V usage is TRBV7-9 and J usage is TRBJ2-3; D perhaps matches TRBD2 (5 bases). The sample was peripheral blood. The CDR3 bases are TGTGCCAGCAGCTTAGAGTGGGAGTCCACAGATACGCAGTATTTT. Its protein is CASSLEWESTDTQYF.